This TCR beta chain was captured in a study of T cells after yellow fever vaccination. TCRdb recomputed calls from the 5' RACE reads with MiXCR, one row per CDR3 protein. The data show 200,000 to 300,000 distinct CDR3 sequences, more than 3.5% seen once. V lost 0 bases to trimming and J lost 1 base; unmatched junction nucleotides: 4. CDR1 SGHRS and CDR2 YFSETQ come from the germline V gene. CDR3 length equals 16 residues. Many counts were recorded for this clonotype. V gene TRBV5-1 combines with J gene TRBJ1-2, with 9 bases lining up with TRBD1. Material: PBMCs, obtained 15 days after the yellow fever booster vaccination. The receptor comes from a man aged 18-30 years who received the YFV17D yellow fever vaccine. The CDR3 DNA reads TGCGCCAGCAGCTTGGGCTGGACAGGGGTTAACTATGGCTACACCTTC. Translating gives CASSLGWTGVNYGYTF.